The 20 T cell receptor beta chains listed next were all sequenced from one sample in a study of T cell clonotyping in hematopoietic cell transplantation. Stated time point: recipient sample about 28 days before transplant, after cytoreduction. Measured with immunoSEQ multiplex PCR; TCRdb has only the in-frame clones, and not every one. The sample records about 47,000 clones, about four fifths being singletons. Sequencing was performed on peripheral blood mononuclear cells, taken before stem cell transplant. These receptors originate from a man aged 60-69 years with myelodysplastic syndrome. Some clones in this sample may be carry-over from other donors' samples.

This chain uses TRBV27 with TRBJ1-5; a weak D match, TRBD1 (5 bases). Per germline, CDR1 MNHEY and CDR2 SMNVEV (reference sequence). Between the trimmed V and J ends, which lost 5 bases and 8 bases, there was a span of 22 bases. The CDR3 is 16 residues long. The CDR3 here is CASSPQGGRMGEPQHF. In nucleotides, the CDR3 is TGTGCCAGCAGTCCCCAGGGCGGCAGGATGGGGGAGCCCCAGCATTTT.

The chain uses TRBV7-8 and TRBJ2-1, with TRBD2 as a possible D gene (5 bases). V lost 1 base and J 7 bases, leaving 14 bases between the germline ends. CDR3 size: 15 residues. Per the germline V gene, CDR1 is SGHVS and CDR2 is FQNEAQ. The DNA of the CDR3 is TGTGCCAGCAGCTTAGGTACTGAGCGGTTTAATGAGCAGTTCTTC. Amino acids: CASSLGTERFNEQFF.

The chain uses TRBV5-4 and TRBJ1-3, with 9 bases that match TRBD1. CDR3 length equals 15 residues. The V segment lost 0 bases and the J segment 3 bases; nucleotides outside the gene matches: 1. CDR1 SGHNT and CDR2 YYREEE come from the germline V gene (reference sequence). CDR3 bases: TGTGCCAGCAGCTTGGGACAGGGGGATGGAAACACCATATATTTT. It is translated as CASSLGQGDGNTIYF.

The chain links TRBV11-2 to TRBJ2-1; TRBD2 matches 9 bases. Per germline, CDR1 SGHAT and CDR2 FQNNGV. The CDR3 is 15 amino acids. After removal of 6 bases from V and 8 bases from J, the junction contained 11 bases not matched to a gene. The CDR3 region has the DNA TGTGCCAGCAGTGCCGGGACTAGCTATTGGGATGAGCAGTTCTTC. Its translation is CASSAGTSYWDEQFF.

The CDR3 DNA follows: TGTGCCAGCTCACCACAGGTTAACTATGGCTACACCTTC. Encoded protein: CASSPQVNYGYTF. The chain employs TRBV18 and TRBJ1-2; no firm D call. V lost 1 base and J lost 1, with 4 bases in between. CDR3 length: 13 residues. From germline, CDR1 is KGHSH and CDR2 LQKENI.

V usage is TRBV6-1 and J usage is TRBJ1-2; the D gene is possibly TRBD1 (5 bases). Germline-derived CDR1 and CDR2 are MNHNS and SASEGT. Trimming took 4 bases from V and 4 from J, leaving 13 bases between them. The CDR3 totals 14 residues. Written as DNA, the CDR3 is TGTGCCAGCAGTGGGAGGGGCGCATCCTATGGCTACACCTTC. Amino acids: CASSGRGASYGYTF.

The DNA for the CDR3 is TGTGCCAGCAGCCCCCGCCACAGGGGTACTGGAAACACCATATATTTT. It encodes CASSPRHRGTGNTIYF. The rearrangement links TRBV13 to TRBJ1-3; 7 bases line up with TRBD1. Germline CDR1 reads PRHDT; CDR2 reads FYEKMQ (reference sequence). The CDR3 loop spans 16 amino acids. With V trimmed by 5 bases and J by 2 bases, 9 bases remained unmatched.

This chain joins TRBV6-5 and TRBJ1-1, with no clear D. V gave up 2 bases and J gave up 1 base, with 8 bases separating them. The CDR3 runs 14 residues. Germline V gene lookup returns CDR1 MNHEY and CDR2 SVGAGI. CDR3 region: CASSYRTSNTEAFF. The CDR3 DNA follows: TGTGCCAGCAGTTACCGGACCTCGAACACTGAAGCTTTCTTT.

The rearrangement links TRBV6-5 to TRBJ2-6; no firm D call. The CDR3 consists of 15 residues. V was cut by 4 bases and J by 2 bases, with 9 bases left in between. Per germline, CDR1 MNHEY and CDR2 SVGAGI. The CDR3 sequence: CASSLRGAGANVLTF. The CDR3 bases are TGTGCCAGCAGTTTACGTGGGGCTGGGGCCAACGTCCTGACTTTC.

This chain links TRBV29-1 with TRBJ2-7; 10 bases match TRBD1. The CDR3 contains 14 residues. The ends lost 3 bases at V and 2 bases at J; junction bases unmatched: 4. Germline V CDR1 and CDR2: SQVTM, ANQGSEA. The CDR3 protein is CSVEVGTGAYEQYF. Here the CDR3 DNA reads TGCAGCGTTGAGGTGGGGACAGGGGCCTACGAGCAGTACTTC.

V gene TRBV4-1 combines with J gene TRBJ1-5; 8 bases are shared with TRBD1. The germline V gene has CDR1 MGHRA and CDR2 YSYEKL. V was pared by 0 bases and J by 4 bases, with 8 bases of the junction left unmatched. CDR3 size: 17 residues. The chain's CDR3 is CASSQEGGRGRNQPQHF. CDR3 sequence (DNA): TGCGCCAGCAGCCAAGAAGGGGGCAGGGGGCGGAATCAGCCCCAGCATTTT.

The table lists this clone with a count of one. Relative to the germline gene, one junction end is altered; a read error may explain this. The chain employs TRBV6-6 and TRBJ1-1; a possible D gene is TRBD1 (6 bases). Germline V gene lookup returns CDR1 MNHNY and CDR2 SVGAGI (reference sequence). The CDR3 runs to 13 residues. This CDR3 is CASSYPDSPEAFF. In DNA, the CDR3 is TGTGCCAGCAGTTACCCGGACAGCCCTGAGGCTTTCTTT.

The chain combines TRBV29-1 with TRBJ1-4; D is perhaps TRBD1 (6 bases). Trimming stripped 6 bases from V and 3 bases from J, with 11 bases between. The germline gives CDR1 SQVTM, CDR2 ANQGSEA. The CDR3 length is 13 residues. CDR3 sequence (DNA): TGCAGCGTAGCGGGACACCCTAATGAAAAACTGTTTTTT. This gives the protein CSVAGHPNEKLFF. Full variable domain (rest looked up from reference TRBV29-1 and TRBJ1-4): SAVISQKPSRDICQRGTSLTIQCQVDSQVTMMFWYRQQPGQSLTLIATANQGSEATYESGFVIDKFPISRPNLTFSTLTVSNMSPEDSSIYLCSVAGHPNEKLFFGSGTQLSVL.

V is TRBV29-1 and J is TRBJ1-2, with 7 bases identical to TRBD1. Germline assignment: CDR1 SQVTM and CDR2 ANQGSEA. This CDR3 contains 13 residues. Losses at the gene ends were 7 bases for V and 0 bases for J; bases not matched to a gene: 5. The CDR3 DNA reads TGCAGCGCAAACAGGGGCTCTAACTATGGCTACACCTTC. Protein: CSANRGSNYGYTF.

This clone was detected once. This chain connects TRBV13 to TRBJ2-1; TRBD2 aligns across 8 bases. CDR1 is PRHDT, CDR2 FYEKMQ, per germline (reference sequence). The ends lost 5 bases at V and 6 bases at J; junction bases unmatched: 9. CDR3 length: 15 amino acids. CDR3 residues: CASSPVLRGVNEQFF. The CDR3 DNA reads TGTGCCAGCAGCCCAGTCTTGCGGGGGGTCAATGAGCAGTTCTTC.

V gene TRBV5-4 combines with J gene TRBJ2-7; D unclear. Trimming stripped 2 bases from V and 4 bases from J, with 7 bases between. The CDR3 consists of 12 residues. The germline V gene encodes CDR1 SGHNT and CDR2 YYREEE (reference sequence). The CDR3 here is CASSLNEYEQYF. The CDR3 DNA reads TGTGCCAGCAGCTTAAATGAATACGAGCAGTACTTC.

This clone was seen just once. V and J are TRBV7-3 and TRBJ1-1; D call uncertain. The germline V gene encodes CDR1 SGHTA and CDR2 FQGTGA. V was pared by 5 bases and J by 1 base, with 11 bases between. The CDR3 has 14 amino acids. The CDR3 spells CASSPGSRNTEAFF. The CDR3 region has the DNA TGTGCCAGCAGCCCGGGGTCGCGGAACACTGAAGCTTTCTTT. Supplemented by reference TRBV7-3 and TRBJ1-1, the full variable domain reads GAGVSQTPSNKVTEKGKYVELRCDPISGHTALYWYRQSLGQGPEFLIYFQGTGAADDSGLPNDRFFAVRPEGSVSTLKIQRTERGDSAVYLCASSPGSRNTEAFFGQGTRLTVV.

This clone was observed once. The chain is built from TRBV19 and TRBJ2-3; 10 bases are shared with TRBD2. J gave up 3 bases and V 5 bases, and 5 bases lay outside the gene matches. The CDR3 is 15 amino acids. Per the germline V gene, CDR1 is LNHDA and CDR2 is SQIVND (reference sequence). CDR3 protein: CASSASGGGTDTQYF. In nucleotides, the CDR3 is TGTGCCAGTAGTGCGAGCGGGGGGGGAACAGATACGCAGTATTTT. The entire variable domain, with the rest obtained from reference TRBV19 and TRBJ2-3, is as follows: DGGITQSPKYLFRKEGQNVTLSCEQNLNHDAMYWYRQDPGQGLRLIYYSQIVNDFQKGDIAEGYSVSREKKESFPLTVTSAQKNPTAFYLCASSASGGGTDTQYFGPGTRLTVL.

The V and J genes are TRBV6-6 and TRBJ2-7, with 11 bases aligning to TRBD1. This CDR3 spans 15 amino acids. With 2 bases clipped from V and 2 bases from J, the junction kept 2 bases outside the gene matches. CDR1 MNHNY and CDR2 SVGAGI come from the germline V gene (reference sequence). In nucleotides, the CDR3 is TGTGCCAGCAGTTACGGGACAGGGGGTACCTACGAGCAGTACTTC. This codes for CASSYGTGGTYEQYF.

CDR3 loop: CASSVWTSGGRPSTDTQYF. In DNA form, the CDR3 reads TGCGCCAGCAGCGTGTGGACTAGCGGGGGGAGACCTAGCACAGATACGCAGTATTTT. The gene calls are TRBV5-1 and TRBJ2-3, with TRBD2 identical over 14 bases. Trimming at V came to 4 bases and at J to 0 bases, leaving 10 bases not matched to a gene. The CDR3 loop spans 19 amino acids. Germline assignment: CDR1 SGHRS and CDR2 YFSETQ. Filled out from reference TRBV5-1 and TRBJ2-3, the complete variable domain reads KAGVTQTPRYLIKTRGQQVTLSCSPISGHRSVSWYQQTPGQGLQFLFEYFSETQRNKGNFPGRFSGRQFSNSRSEMNVSTLELGDSALYLCASSVWTSGGRPSTDTQYFGPGTRLTVL.